The rows below give T cell receptor beta chains drawn from one sample of a study of cytotoxic CD8 clonotypes in ibrutinib-treated CLL. This table comes from immunoSEQ multiplex PCR, and its TCRdb copy is limited to in-frame clones, with some not included. The profile shows about 250,000 clones, under 75% of them singletons. This specimen was PBMCs, taken after 24 months of ibrutinib treatment. These receptors were obtained from a human donor with chronic lymphocytic leukemia. The CDR3 runs from the conserved cysteine through the conserved F or W. D genes are given only for firm matches. Clone size is stated in some rows and not others, as once, few, many or a class when expanded.

many TRBJ1-3 TRBV6-5 NA TGTGCCAGCAGGACCTCGTGGCTCTCTGGAAACACCATATATTTT CASRTSWLSGNTIYF
NA TRBJ1-1 TRBV5-1 NA TGCGCCAGCAGTTTTAGTTCGGACACGAACACTGAAGCTTTCTTT CASSFSSDTNTEAFF
once TRBJ2-7 TRBV30 TRBD1 TGTGCCTGGAGCGGCGGGACAGGGGCCTACGAGCAGTACTTC CAWSGGTGAYEQYF
NA TRBJ1-1 TRBV7-2 NA TGTGCCAGCAGCCTCTCTCAGTGGAGTACTGAAGCTTTCTTT CASSLSQWSTEAFF
NA TRBJ2-1 TRBV7-8 TRBD2 TGTGCCAGCAGCTTAGAAGCGGGACTAGCGGGCTCCTACAATGAGCAGTTCTTC CASSLEAGLAGSYNEQFF
NA TRBJ1-4 TRBV19 NA TGTGCCAGTAGTAACCAAGGGACCCTCGGAAAACTGTTTTTT CASSNQGTLGKLFF
once TRBJ2-1 TRBV7-3 TRBD2 TGTGCCAGCAGCTTAGACGCGGGAGCAGGGGAGCAGTTCTTC CASSLDAGAGEQFF
NA TRBJ2-7 TRBV11-3 TRBD1 TGTGCCAGCAGCCAGAACGGACAGGGGTCGAGTGAGCAGTACTTC CASSQNGQGSSEQYF
NA TRBJ2-6 TRBV7-3 NA TGTGCCAGCAGCTTAAGATCGGTCTCTGGGGCCAACGTCCTGACTTTC CASSLRSVSGANVLTF
NA TRBJ1-1 TRBV5-1 NA TGCGCCAGCAGAAAAACAGCAGATGAAGCTTTCTTT CASRKTADEAFF
NA TRBJ2-7 TRBV27 NA TGTGCCAGCAGTTTTTTCGGAAGAGGGGCGAGCGAGCAGTACTTC CASSFFGRGASEQYF
once TRBJ2-7 TRBV6-6 NA TGTGCCAGCAGTGAACAGTACTTC CASSEQYF
NA TRBJ1-3 TRBV11-2 NA TGTGCCAGCAGCCAATATTCCGGGCCGAACGTGAACACCATATATTTT CASSQYSGPNVNTIYF
NA TRBJ1-3 TRBV27 NA TGTGCCAGCAGCACCCCCTTTGGGGGGGGCGCAAACACCATATATTTT CASSTPFGGGANTIYF
NA TRBJ2-7 TRBV5-6 NA TGTGCCAGCAGCCCTGGACCCTCGTACGAGCAGTACTTC CASSPGPSYEQYF
NA TRBJ1-5 TRBV4-2 NA TGTGCCAGCAGCCCCAATACGGGGGACAATCAGCCCCAGCATTTT CASSPNTGDNQPQHF
few TRBJ1-2 TRBV27 NA TGTGCCAGCAGTTTATCGAGCGGTGGCTATGGCTACACCTTC CASSLSSGGYGYTF
NA TRBJ1-1 TRBV5-1 NA TGCGCCAGCCAATTCCAAAGCGCGGACGCTGGAGCTTTCTTT CASQFQSADAGAFF
NA TRBJ2-7 TRBV2 NA TGTGCCAGCAGGGGGGACACCGCCTACGAGCAGTACTTC CASRGDTAYEQYF
NA TRBJ1-1 TRBV28 NA TGTGCCAGCAGGTTGTGGGGAACTGAAGCTTTCTTT CASRLWGTEAFF
few TRBJ1-1 TRBV5-4 NA TGTGCCAGCAGCCAAGGACAGAAGAACACTGAAGCTTTCTTT CASSQGQKNTEAFF
few TRBJ2-7 TRBV5-4 TRBD2 TGTGCCAGCAGCCCGGACATAAGCGGGAGACAGTACGAGCAGTACTTC CASSPDISGRQYEQYF
NA TRBJ2-7 TRBV7-9 NA TGTGCCAGCAGCTTAATAGGGACGGCCTCCTACGAGCAGTACTTC CASSLIGTASYEQYF
NA TRBJ2-5 TRBV29-1 NA TGCAGCCCCTTCGGAGCGGAAGAGACCCAGTACTTC CSPFGAEETQYF
NA TRBJ1-2 TRBV30 NA TGTGCCTGGAGTGTTGCGCAGGGCTATGGCTACACCTTC CAWSVAQGYGYTF
NA TRBJ1-4 TRBV4-3 NA TGCGCCAGCAGCTACCTCCCAGGGGCAACTAATGAAAAACTGTTTTTT CASSYLPGATNEKLFF
NA TRBJ2-7 TRBV5-1 TRBD2 TGCGCCAGCAGCTTGGGACTAGCGACCAGCTCCTACGAGCAGTACTTC CASSLGLATSSYEQYF